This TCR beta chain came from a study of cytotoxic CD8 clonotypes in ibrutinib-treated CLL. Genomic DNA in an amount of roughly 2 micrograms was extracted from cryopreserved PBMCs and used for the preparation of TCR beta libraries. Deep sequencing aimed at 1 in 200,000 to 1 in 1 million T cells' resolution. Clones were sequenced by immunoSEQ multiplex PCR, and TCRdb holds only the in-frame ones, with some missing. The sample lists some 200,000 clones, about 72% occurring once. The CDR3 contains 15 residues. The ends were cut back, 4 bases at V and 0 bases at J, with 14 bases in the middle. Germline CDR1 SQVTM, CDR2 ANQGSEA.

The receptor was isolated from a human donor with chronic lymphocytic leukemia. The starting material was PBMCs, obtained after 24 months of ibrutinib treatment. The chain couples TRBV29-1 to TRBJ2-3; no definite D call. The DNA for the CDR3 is TGCAGCGTTGGGCCGCGAGCTTCTAGCACAGATACGCAGTATTTT. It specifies CSVGPRASSTDTQYF.